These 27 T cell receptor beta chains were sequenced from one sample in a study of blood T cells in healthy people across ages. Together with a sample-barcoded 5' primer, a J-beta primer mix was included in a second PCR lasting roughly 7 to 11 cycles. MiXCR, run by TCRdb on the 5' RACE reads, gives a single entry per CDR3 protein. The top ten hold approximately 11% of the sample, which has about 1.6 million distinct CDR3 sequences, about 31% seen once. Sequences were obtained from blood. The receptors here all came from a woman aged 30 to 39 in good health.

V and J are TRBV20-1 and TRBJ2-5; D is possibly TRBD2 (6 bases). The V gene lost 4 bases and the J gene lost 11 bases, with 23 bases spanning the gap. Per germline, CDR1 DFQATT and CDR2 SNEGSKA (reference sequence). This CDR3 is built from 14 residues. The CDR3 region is CSANLAPLNNEQYF. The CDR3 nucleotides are TGCAGTGCTAACCTAGCGCCCCTCAACAATGAGCAGTACTTC.

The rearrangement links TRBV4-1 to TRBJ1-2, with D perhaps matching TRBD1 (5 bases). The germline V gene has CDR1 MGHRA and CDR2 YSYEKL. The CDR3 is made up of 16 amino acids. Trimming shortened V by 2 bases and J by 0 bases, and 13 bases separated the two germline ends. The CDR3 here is CASSQIQDAANYGYTF. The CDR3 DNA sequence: TGCGCCAGCAGCCAAATACAGGATGCAGCTAACTATGGCTACACCTTC.

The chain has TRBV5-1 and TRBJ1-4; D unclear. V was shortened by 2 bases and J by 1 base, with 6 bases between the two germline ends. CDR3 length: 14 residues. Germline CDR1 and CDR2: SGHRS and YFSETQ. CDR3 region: CASSFWGTNEKLFF. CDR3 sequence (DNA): TGCGCCAGCAGCTTTTGGGGAACTAATGAAAAACTGTTTTTT.

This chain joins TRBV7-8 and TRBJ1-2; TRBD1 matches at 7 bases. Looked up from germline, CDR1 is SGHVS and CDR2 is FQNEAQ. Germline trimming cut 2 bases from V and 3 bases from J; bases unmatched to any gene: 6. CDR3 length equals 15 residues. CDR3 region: CASSLWEGADYGYTF. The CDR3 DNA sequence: TGTGCCAGCAGCTTATGGGAGGGGGCGGACTATGGCTACACCTTC.

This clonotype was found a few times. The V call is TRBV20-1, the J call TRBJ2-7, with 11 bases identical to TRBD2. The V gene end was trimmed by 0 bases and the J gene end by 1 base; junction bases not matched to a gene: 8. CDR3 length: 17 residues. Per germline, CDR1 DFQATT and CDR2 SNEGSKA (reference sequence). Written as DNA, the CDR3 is TGCAGTGCTAGAGATCCGCGGACTAGCGGGCATTCCTACGAGCAGTACTTC. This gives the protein CSARDPRTSGHSYEQYF.

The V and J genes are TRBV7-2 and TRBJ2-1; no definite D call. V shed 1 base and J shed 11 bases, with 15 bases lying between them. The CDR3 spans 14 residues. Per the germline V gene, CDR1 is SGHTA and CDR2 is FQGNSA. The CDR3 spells CASSLDPGTMKQFF. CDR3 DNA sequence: TGTGCCAGCAGCTTAGATCCGGGCACAATGAAGCAGTTCTTC.

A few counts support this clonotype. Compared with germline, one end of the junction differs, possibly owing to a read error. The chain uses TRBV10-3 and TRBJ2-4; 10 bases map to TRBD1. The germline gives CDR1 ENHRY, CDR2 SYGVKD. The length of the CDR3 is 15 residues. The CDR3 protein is CAINPGTGAKNIRYF. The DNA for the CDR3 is TGTGCCATCAACCCCGGGACAGGGGCCAAAAACATTCGGTACTTC.

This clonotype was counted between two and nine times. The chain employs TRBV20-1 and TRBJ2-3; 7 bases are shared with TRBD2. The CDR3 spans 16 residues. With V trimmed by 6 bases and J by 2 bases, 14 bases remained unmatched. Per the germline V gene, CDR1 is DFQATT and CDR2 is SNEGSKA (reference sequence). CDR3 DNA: TGCAGTGCCACGGGACCAGCGGGACCCATCACAGATACGCAGTATTTT. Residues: CSATGPAGPITDTQYF.

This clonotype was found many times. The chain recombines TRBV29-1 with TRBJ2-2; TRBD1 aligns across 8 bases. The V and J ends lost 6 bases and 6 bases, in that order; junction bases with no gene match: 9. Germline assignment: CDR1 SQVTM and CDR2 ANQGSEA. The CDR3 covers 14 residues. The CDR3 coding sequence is TGCAGCGTCCGGACAGGGAGTACCTCCGGGGAGCTGTTTTTT. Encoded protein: CSVRTGSTSGELFF.

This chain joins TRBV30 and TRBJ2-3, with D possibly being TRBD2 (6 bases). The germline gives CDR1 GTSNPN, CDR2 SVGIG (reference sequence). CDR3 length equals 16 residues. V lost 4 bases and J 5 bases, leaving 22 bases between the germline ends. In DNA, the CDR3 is TGTGCCTGGAATTCCGGGACTCGGGGCAGAGGAGATACGCAGTATTTT. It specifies CAWNSGTRGRGDTQYF.

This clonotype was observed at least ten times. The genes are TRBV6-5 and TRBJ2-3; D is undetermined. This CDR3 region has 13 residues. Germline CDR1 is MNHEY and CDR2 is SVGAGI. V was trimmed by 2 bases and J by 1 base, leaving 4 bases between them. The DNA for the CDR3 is TGTGCCAGCAGTTACGGGGGCACAGATACGCAGTATTTT. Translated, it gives CASSYGGTDTQYF.

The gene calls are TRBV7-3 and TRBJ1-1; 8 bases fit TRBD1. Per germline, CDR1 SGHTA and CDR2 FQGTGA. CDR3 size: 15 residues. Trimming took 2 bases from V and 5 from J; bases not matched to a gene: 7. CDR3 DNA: TGTGCCAGCAGCTTATTCCAGGGGGCAGGTACTGAAGCTTTCTTT. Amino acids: CASSLFQGAGTEAFF.

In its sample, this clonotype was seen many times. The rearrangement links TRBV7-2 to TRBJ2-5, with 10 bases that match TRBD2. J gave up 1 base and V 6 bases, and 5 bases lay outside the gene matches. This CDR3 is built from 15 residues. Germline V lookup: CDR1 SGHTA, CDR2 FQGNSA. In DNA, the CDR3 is TGTGCCAGCAGTCTTCCTAGCGGGGGCCAAGAGACCCAGTACTTC. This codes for CASSLPSGGQETQYF.

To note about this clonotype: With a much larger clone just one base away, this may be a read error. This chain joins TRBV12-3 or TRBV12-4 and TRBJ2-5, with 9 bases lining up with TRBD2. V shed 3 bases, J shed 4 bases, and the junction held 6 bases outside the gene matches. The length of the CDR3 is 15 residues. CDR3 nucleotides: TGTGCCAGCAGTTTGGGAGCGGGAGGATCAGAGACCCAGTACTTC. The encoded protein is CASSLGAGGSETQYF.

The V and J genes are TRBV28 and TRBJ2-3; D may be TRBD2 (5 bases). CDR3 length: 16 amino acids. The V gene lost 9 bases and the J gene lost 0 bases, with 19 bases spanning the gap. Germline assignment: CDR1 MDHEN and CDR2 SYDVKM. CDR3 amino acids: CASFRYGVASTDTQYF. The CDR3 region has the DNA TGTGCCAGTTTCAGGTACGGGGTCGCTAGCACAGATACGCAGTATTTT.

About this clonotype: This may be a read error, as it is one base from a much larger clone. CDR3 bases: TGTGCCAGCAGCTTAGGCAGGGGGTCAGAGGCCCAGTACTTC. This translates into CASSLGRGSEAQYF. The V and J genes are TRBV11-2 and TRBJ2-5; 7 positions match TRBD1. Germline-derived CDR1 and CDR2 are SGHAT and FQNNGV. There are 14 residues in the CDR3. The variable domain in full, with the rest retrieved from reference TRBV11-2 and TRBJ2-5, is EAGVAQSPRYKIIEKRQSVAFWCNPISGHATLYWYQQILGQGPKLLIQFQNNGVVDDSQLPKDRFSAERLKGVDSTLKIQPAKLEDSAVYLCASSLGRGSEAQYFGPGTRLLVL.

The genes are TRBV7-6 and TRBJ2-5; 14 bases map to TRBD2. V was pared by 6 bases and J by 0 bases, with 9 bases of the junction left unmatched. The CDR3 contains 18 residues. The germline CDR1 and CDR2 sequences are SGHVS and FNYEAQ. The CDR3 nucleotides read TGTGCCAGCAGGCAGACTAGCGGGAGGGGGCCATACCAAGAGACCCAGTACTTC. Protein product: CASRQTSGRGPYQETQYF.

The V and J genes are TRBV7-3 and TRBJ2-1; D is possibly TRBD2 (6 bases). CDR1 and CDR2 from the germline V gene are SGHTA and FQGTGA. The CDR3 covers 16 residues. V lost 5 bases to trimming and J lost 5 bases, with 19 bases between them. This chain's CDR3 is CASSHVPAGDDNEQFF. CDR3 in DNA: TGTGCCAGCAGCCACGTCCCAGCGGGCGATGACAATGAGCAGTTCTTC.

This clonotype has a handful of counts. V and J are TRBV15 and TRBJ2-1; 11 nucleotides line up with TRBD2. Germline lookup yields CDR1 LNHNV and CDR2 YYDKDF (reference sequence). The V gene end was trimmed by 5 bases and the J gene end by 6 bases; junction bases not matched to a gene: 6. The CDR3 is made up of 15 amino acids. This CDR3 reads CATSEGLAEPNEQFF. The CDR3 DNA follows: TGTGCCACCAGCGAGGGACTAGCGGAGCCCAATGAGCAGTTCTTC. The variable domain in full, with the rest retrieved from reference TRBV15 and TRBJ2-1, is DAMVIQNPRYQVTQFGKPVTLSCSQTLNHNVMYWYQQKSSQAPKLLFHYYDKDFNNEADTPDNFQSRRPNTSFCFLDIRSPGLGDTAMYLCATSEGLAEPNEQFFGPGTRLTVL.

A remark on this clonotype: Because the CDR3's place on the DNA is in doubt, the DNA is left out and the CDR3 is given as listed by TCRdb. This CDR3 reads CASSKVGQGADTQYF. This chain joins TRBV21-1 and TRBJ2-3; the D call TRBD1 from the table was never checked on the DNA. TRBV21-1 is deemed a pseudogene. The CDR3 comprises 15 residues, both ends counted.

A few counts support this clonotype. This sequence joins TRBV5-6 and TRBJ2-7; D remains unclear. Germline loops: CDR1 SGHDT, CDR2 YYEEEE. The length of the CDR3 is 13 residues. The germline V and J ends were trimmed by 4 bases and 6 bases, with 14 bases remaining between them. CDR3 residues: CASSTGPLREQYF. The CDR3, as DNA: TGTGCCAGCAGCACCGGACCTCTTCGCGAGCAGTACTTC.

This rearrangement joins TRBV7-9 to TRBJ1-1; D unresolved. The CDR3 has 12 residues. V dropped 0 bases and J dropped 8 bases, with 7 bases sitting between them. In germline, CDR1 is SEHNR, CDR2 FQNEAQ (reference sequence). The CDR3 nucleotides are TGTGCCAGCAGCTTAGCGCGCCAGGAAGCTTTCTTT. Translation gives CASSLARQEAFF.

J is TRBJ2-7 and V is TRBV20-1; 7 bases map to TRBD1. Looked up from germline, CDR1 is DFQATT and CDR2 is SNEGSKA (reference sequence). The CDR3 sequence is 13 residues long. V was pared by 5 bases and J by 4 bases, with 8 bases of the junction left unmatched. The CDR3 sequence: CSAAHRGRYEQYF. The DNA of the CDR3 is TGCAGTGCTGCGCACAGGGGAAGGTACGAGCAGTACTTC.

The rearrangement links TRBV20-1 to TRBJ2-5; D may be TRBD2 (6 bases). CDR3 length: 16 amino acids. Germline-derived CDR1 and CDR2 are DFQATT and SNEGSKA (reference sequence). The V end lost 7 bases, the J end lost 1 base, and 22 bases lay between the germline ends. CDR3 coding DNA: TGCAGTGTTCGATGGGCTCGGGGACTCGCCCAAGAGACCCAGTACTTC. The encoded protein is CSVRWARGLAQETQYF.

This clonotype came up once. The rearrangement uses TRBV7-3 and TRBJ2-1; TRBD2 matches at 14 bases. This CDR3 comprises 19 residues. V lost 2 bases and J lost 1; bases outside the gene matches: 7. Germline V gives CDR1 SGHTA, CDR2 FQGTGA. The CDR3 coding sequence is TGTGCCAGCAGCTTATTAGGGACTAGCGGGAGTGGGTCCTACAATGAGCAGTTCTTC. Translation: CASSLLGTSGSGSYNEQFF.

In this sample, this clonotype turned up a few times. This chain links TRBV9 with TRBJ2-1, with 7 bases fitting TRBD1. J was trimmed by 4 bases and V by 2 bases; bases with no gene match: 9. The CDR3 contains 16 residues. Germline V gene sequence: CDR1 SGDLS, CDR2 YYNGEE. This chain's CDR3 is CASSVQGRGPYNEQFF. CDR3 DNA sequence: TGTGCCAGCAGCGTTCAAGGAAGGGGGCCGTACAATGAGCAGTTCTTC.

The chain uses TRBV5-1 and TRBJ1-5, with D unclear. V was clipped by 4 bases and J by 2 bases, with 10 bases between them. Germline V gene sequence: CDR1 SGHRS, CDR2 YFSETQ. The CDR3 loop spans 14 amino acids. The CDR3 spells CASSTGGGNQPQHF. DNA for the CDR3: TGCGCCAGCAGCACCGGCGGGGGCAATCAGCCCCAGCATTTT.